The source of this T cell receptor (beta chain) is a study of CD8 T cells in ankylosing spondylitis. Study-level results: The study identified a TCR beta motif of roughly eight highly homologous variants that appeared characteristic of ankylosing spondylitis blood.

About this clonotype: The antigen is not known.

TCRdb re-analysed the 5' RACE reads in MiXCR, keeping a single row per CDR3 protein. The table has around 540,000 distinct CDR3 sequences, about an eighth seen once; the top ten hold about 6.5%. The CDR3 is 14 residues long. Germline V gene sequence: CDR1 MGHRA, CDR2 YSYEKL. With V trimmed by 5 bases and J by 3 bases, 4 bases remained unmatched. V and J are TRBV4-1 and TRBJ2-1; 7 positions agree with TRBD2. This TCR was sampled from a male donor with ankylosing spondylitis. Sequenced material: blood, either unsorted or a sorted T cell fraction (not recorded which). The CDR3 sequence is CASSGAGFYNEQFF. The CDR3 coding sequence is TGCGCCAGCAGCGGAGCGGGGTTCTACAATGAGCAGTTCTTC.